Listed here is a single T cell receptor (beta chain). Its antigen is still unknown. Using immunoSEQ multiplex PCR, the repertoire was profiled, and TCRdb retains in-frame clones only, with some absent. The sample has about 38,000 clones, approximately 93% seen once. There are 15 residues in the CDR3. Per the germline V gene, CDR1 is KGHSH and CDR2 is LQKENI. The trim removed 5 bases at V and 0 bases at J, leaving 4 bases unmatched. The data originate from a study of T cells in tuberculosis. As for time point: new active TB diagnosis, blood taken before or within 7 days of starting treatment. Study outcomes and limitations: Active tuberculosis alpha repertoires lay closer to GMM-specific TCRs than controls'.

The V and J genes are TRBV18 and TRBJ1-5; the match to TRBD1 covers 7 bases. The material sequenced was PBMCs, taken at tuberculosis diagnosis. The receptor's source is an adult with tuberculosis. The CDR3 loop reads CASSGTDHSNQPQHF. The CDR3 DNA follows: TGTGCCAGCTCAGGGACAGACCATAGCAATCAGCCCCAGCATTTT.